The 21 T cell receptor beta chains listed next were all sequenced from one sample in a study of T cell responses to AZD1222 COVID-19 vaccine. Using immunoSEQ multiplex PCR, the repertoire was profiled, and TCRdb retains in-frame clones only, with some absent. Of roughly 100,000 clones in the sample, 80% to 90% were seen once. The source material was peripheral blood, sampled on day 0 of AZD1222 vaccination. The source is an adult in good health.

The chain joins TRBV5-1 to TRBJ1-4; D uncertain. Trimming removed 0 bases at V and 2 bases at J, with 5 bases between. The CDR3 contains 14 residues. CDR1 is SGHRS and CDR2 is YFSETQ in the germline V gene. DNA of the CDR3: TGCGCCAGCAGCTTGGAGTGGACTAATGAAAAACTGTTTTTT. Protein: CASSLEWTNEKLFF.

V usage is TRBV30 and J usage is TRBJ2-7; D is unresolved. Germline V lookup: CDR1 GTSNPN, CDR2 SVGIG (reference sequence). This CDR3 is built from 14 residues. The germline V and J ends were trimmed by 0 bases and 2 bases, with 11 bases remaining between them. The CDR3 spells CAWSVPAGTYEQYF. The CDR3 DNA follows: TGTGCCTGGAGTGTCCCTGCCGGAACCTACGAGCAGTACTTC.

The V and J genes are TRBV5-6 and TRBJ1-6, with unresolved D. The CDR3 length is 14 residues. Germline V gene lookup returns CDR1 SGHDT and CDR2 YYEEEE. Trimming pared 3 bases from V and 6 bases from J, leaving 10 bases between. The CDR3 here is CASSSAMGNSPLHF. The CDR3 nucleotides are TGTGCCAGCAGCTCTGCAATGGGTAATTCACCCCTCCACTTT. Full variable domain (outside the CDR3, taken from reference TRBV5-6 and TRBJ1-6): DAGVTQSPTHLIKTRGQQVTLRCSPKSGHDTVSWYQQALGQGPQFIFQYYEEEERQRGNFPDRFSGHQFPNYSSELNVNALLLGDSALYLCASSSAMGNSPLHFGNGTRLTVT.

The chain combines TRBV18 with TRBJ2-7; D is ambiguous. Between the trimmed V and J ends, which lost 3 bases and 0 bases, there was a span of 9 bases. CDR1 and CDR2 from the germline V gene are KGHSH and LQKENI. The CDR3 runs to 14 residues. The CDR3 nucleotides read TGTGCCAGCTCACCGTCGGTAGCCTCCTACGAGCAGTACTTC. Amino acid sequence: CASSPSVASYEQYF.

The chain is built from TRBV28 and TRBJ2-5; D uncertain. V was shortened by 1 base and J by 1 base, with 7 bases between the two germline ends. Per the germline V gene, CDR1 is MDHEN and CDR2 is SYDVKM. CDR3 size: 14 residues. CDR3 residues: CASSLLLIQETQYF. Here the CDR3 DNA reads TGTGCCAGCAGTTTATTACTAATCCAAGAGACCCAGTACTTC.

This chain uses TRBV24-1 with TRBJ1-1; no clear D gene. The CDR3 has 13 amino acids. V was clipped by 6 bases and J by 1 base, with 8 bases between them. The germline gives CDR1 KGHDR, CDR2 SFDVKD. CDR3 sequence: CATSQGSNTEAFF. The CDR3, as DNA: TGTGCCACCAGTCAAGGATCGAACACTGAAGCTTTCTTT.

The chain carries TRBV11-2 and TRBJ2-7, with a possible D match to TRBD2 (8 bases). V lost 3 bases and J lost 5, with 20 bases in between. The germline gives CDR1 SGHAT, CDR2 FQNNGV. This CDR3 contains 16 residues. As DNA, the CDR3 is TGTGCCAGCAGCTTCTCTATAGCGGGACAGTTCCACGAGCAGTACTTC. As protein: CASSFSIAGQFHEQYF.

The CDR3 spells CASSIDLPVGTDTQYF. CDR3 DNA: TGTGCCAGTAGTATAGATCTACCGGTTGGCACAGATACGCAGTATTTT. The chain uses TRBV19 and TRBJ2-3; D not resolved. The V and J ends lost 0 bases and 1 base respectively, with 11 bases between them. There are 16 residues in the CDR3. In germline, CDR1 is LNHDA, CDR2 SQIVND (reference sequence).

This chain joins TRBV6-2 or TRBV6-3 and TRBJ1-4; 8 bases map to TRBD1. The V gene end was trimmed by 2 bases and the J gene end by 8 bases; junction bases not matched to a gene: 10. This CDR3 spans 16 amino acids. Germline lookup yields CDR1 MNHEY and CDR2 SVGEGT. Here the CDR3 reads CASSYTQGASGEKLFF. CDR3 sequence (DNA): TGTGCCAGCAGTTACACCCAGGGGGCTTCGGGAGAAAAACTGTTTTTT.

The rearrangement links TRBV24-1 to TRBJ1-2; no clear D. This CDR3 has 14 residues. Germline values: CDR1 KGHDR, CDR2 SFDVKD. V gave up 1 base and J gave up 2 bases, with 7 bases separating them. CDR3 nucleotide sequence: TGTGCCACCAGTGATTTAAACAAGAACTATGGCTACACCTTC. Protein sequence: CATSDLNKNYGYTF.

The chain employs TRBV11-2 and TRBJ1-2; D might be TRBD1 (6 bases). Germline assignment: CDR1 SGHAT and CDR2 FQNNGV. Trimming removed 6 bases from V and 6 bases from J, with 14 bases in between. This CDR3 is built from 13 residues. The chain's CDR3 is CASSRGGADGYTF. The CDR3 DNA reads TGTGCCAGCAGTCGGGGGGGCGCGGATGGCTACACCTTC.

The CDR3 region has the DNA TGTGCCAGCAGTGGCCCGACCACAGGGGCCAGCTATGGCTACACCTTC. Its translation: CASSGPTTGASYGYTF. The chain is built from TRBV6-4 and TRBJ1-2; 7 bases align to TRBD1. The CDR3 is 16 amino acids. Germline-derived CDR1 and CDR2 are MRHNA and SNTAGT. V lost 4 bases, J lost 4 bases, and 12 bases stayed unmatched.

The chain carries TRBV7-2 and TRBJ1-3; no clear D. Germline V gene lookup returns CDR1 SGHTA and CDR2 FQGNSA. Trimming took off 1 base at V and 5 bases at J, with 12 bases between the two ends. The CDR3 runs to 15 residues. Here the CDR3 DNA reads TGTGCCAGCAGCTTAGATATAGGCGGGAGAAACACCATATATTTT. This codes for CASSLDIGGRNTIYF.

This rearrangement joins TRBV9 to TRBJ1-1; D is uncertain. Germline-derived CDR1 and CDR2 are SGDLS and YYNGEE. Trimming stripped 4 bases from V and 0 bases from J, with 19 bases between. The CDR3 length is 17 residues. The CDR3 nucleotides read TGTGCCAGCAGCTCATCTGCGAGTGGCGGGATGAACACTGAAGCTTTCTTT. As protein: CASSSSASGGMNTEAFF.

CDR3 sequence reads: CASSLGTPGEQYF. CDR3 sequence (DNA): TGTGCCAGCAGCTTAGGGACCCCGGGAGAGCAGTACTTC. The chain combines TRBV11-1 with TRBJ2-7; D possibly corresponds to TRBD2 (5 bases). Germline-derived CDR1 and CDR2 are SGHAT and FQDESV (reference sequence). The CDR3 runs 13 residues. V lost 1 base to trimming and J lost 7 bases, with 11 bases between them.

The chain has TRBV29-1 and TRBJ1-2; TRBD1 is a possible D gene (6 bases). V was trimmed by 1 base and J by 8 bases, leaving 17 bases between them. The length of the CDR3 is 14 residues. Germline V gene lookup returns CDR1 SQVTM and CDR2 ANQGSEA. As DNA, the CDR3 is TGCAGCGTTGAAGTGGAGGCAGGGGCGTGGGGCTACACCTTC. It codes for CSVEVEAGAWGYTF.

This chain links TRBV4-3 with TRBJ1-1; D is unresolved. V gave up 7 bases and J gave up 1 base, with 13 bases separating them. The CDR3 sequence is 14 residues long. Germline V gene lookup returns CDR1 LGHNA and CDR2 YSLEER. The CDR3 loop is CASNPQMGNTEAFF. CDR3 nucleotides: TGCGCCAGCAACCCCCAGATGGGGAACACTGAAGCTTTCTTT.

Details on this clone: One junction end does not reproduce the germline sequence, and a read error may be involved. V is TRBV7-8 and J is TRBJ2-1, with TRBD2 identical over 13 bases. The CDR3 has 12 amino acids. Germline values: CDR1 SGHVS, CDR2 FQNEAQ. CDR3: CASSLTSGRAVF. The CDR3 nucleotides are TGTGCCAGCAGCCTTACTAGCGGGAGGGCGGTCTTC.

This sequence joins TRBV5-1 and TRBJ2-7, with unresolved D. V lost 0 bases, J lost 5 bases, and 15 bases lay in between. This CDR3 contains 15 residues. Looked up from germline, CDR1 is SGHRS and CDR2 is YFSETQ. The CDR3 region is CASSLAGYRMDEQYF. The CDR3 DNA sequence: TGCGCCAGCAGCTTGGCTGGGTACCGTATGGACGAGCAGTACTTC.

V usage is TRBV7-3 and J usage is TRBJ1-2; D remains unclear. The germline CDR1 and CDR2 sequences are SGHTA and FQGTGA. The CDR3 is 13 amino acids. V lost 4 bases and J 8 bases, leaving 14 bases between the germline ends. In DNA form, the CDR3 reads TGTGCCAGCAGCTCCCAATCGAGCGGGGGCTACACCTTC. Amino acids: CASSSQSSGGYTF.

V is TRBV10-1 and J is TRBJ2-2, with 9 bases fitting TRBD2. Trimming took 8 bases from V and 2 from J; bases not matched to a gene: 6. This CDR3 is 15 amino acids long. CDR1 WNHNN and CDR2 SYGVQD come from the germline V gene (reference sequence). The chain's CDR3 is CASSGSGRNTGELFF. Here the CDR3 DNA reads TGCGCCAGCTCTGGTAGCGGGAGAAACACCGGGGAGCTGTTTTTT.